This T cell receptor beta chain was documented in a study of OX40 agonist ivuxolimab in advanced cancers. Looking at the study overall: The costimulatory receptor OX40 (CD134) was targeted by ivuxolimab, a fully human IgG2 agonistic monoclonal antibody. Of the roughly 52 dose-escalation patients, hepatocellular carcinoma was present in around 20, melanoma in some 15, renal cell carcinoma in 9 and head and neck cancer in 9. Intravenous ivuxolimab was administered to patients every 2 weeks at six dose levels: 0.01, 0.1, 0.3, 1.5, 3 and 10 mg/kg. Patients were allowed to have had prior anti-PD-1, anti-PD-L1 or anti-CTLA-4 therapy, and 30% to 40% of the dose-escalation patients had been treated with checkpoint inhibitors. Partial responses were achieved by three dose-escalation patients, of whom one had hepatocellular carcinoma and two had cutaneous melanoma. The point of sequencing TCRbeta in the periphery was to test whether ivuxolimab changed TCR sequence diversity and drove clonal T-cell expansion. The paper describes the monotherapy dose-escalation part (N ≈ 49 patients) of the phase I trial of ivuxolimab. A male proportion of roughly 85% and a mean age of approximately 55 years, ranging from roughly 23 to 85, were recorded for the dose-escalation cohort.

The CDR3 sequence holds 15 residues, the cysteine and phenylalanine included. Only CDR3 DNA remains: 45 bases, in frame from the first base. CDR1 and CDR2 (WNHNN, SYGVQD) derive from the germline V gene (reference sequence). What the authors observed across the whole study: After ivuxolimab, CD8+ T cells had more expanded clones than CD4+ T cells on average. At doses from 0.1 to 3.0 mg/kg, clonal expansion was seen in both CD4+ and CD8+ blood T cells between baseline and week 6. The antigen specificity of the peripheral T cells that underwent clonal expansion was not determined. Low levels of normalized T-cell clonal expansion were also shown by some nonresponding patients. In the 0.1-3.0 mg/kg groups, partial responders had among the lowest normalized peripheral clonal expansion, particularly in CD8+ T cells.

For sequencing of the TCRbeta CDR3 region, genomic DNA was extracted from the sorted cells. The immunoSEQ Assay was used to sequence the TCRbeta CDR3 regions. TCRdb retrieved this table from immuneACCESS and kept in-frame rearrangements only. Not all clones are present; in checked studies, unresolved V genes account for under half, and no reason is known for the remainder. In all, the sample holds roughly 13,000 clones, and approximately 80% of those were seen once. The top ten hold around a third of the sample. Concerning this clone: Its antigen has not been determined. Base quality data are lacking; no much larger clone is found one base away.

Patients with a history of autoimmune disease or receiving systemic immunosuppression were excluded from the trial. Peripheral blood for TCR sequencing was collected from all dose cohorts at baseline, on cycle 4 day 1, and on cycle 7 day 1. The samples were drawn from a first-in-human, open-label, multicenter phase I dose-escalation trial of ivuxolimab. The trial enrolled adults with locally advanced or metastatic head and neck squamous cell, hepatocellular, melanoma or renal cell carcinoma. Before TCR sequencing, CD4+ T cells and CD8+ T cells were sorted from peripheral blood as separate populations.

This TCR came from an adult with an advanced solid tumor such as melanoma, head and neck, liver or kidney cancer. The chain joins TRBV10-1 to TRBJ2-5; a tentative D match to TRBD1 spans 6 bases. TRBJ2-7 matches the DNA end more closely, so the J call is doubtful. The sample consisted of CD4+ or CD8+ T cells sorted from blood, taken in a trial of the OX40 agonist ivuxolimab. This receptor carries the CDR3 CASSRDISSIYEQYF. The nucleotide sequence is given as TGCGCCAGCAGTCGGGACATCTCATCAATCTACGAGCAGTACTTC.